The 3 T cell receptor beta chains listed next were all sequenced from one sample in a study of T cell responses to AZD1222 COVID-19 vaccine. Generated by immunoSEQ multiplex PCR, the TCRdb table keeps only in-frame clones and is missing some. The sample contains about 140,000 clones, 80% to 95% of which appear only once. The sample consisted of peripheral blood, taken 28 days after the second AZD1222 dose. The receptors shown here come from an adult who received the AZD1222 COVID-19 vaccine.

This chain joins TRBV4-3 and TRBJ1-1; maybe TRBD1 (6 bases). The CDR3 spans 15 residues. Germline loops: CDR1 LGHNA, CDR2 YSLEER. Trimming cost V 0 bases and J 1 base, with 9 bases left between them. CDR3 in DNA: TGCGCCAGCAGCCAAGACAGGGGTAGGAACACTGAAGCTTTCTTT. It translates to CASSQDRGRNTEAFF.

The chain recombines TRBV7-2 with TRBJ2-1, with D perhaps matching TRBD2 (5 bases). This CDR3 spans 14 amino acids. Trimming took off 2 bases at V and 6 bases at J, with 11 bases between the two ends. The germline V gene has CDR1 SGHTA and CDR2 FQGNSA. The CDR3 protein is CASSLRLAGNEQFF. DNA of the CDR3: TGTGCCAGCAGCTTACGGCTAGCTGGCAATGAGCAGTTCTTC.

The chain employs TRBV12-3 or TRBV12-4 and TRBJ2-7; tentative D call: TRBD2 (6 bases). V lost 4 bases and J lost 10, with 17 bases in between. This CDR3 region has 13 residues. The DNA of the CDR3 is TGTGCCAGCAGTTCTATCCTGGGACTGGGCCAGTACTTC. Translated: CASSSILGLGQYF.